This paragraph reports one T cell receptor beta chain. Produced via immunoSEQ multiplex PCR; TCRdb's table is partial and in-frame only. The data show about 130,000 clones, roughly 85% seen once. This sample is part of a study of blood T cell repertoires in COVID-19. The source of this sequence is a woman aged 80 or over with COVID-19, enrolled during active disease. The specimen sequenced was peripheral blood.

CDR3 sequence (DNA): TGCGCCAGCAGCCAAGGGACAGGGACCTACGAGCAGTACTTC. It yields the protein CASSQGTGTYEQYF. The V gene is TRBV4-3, the J gene TRBJ2-7, with 8 bases fitting TRBD1. Germline V gene lookup returns CDR1 LGHNA and CDR2 YSLEER. V lost 1 base and J lost 2; bases outside the gene matches: 1. The length of the CDR3 is 14 residues.